The 21 T cell receptor beta chains below all came from one sample that was sequenced in a study of PD-L1 blockade in urothelial cancer. TCRdb's table, derived via immunoSEQ multiplex PCR, lists solely in-frame clones and lacks some. The sample lists 80,000 to 130,000 clones, about 90% seen once, with 0.7% to 0.95% in the top ten. Sequenced material: PBMCs, taken around atezolizumab (anti-PD-L1) treatment. The origin of the receptors is a woman of 80 years or more with urothelial cancer.

The rearrangement links TRBV11-2 to TRBJ2-1; D is possibly TRBD1 (6 bases). V was cut by 4 bases and J by 3 bases, with 13 bases left in between. CDR1 and CDR2 from the germline V gene are SGHAT and FQNNGV. CDR3 size: 15 residues. The CDR3 DNA sequence: TGTGCCAGCAGCTGGGGGCAGGGTGGCTACAATGAGCAGTTCTTC. Residues: CASSWGQGGYNEQFF.

The genes are TRBV25-1 and TRBJ1-4; TRBD1 matches at 7 bases. V trimming: 4 bases; J trimming: 3 bases; junction bases outside the gene matches: 8. The germline V gene encodes CDR1 MGHDK and CDR2 SYGVNS. This CDR3 region has 16 residues. CDR3 in DNA: TGTGCCAGCAGTGCCCCAGGGGGTTGGGCTAATGAAAAACTGTTTTTT. Its protein product is CASSAPGGWANEKLFF.

This chain uses TRBV28 with TRBJ1-2; TRBD1 matches at 8 bases. The CDR3 contains 13 residues. Per the germline V gene, CDR1 is MDHEN and CDR2 is SYDVKM. The ends lost 4 bases at V and 4 bases at J; junction bases unmatched: 2. CDR3 in DNA: TGTGCCAGCAGTTCGACAGGGGCCTATGGCTACACCTTC. This sequence encodes CASSSTGAYGYTF.

J is TRBJ2-6 and V is TRBV30; the match to TRBD1 covers 8 bases. This CDR3 is built from 15 residues. With V trimmed by 1 base and J by 3 bases, 2 bases remained unmatched. CDR1 is GTSNPN and CDR2 is SVGIG in the germline V gene (reference sequence). CDR3 sequence: CAWSAGGFGANVLTF. The CDR3, as DNA: TGTGCCTGGAGTGCAGGGGGCTTTGGGGCCAACGTCCTGACTTTC.

Points on this clone: The same CDR3 arises from other DNA sequences in this sample as well. The chain carries TRBV9 and TRBJ1-4; D may be TRBD1 (6 bases). This CDR3 has 14 residues. V lost 0 bases and J 8 bases, leaving 11 bases between the germline ends. Germline CDR1 reads SGDLS; CDR2 reads YYNGEE. The CDR3 protein is CASSVGQDNEKLFF. The CDR3 bases are TGTGCCAGCAGCGTAGGACAGGATAACGAAAAACTGTTTTTT.

The CDR3 DNA is TGCGCCAGCAGGCCGGGACTAGCGGGAGAAGCAGATACGCAGTATTTT. Its translation: CASRPGLAGEADTQYF. The chain couples TRBV10-1 to TRBJ2-3, with 14 bases identical to TRBD2. This CDR3 is 16 amino acids long. The junction had 6 bases not matched to a gene; V was cut back by 6 bases and J by 4 bases. Germline V gene data show CDR1 as WNHNN and CDR2 as SYGVQD (reference sequence).

J is TRBJ2-7 and V is TRBV7-2; possibly TRBD1 for D (6 bases). V was pared by 1 base and J by 4 bases, with 8 bases between. The germline gives CDR1 SGHTA, CDR2 FQGNSA. The CDR3 has 13 amino acids. The CDR3 reads CASSLEGGYEQYF. Here the CDR3 DNA reads TGTGCCAGCAGCTTAGAAGGGGGATACGAGCAGTACTTC. Using reference TRBV7-2 and TRBJ2-7 for the parts outside the CDR3, the full variable domain is GAGVSQSPSNKVTEKGKDVELRCDPISGHTALYWYRQSLGQGLEFLIYFQGNSAPDKSGLPSDRFSAERTGGSVSTLTIQRTQQEDSAVYLCASSLEGGYEQYFGPGTRLTVT.

The rearrangement links TRBV28 to TRBJ1-3; D unresolved. Germline V gives CDR1 MDHEN, CDR2 SYDVKM. The CDR3 sequence is 12 residues long. Deletions cut 6 bases from V and 3 bases from J, with 6 bases between. Written as DNA, the CDR3 is TGTGCCAGCAGCAGATATGGAAACACCATATATTTT. It translates to CASSRYGNTIYF.

For this clone: Different DNA sequences within this sample yield the same CDR3. This chain uses TRBV9 with TRBJ2-7; the match to TRBD2 covers 10 bases. This CDR3 has 16 amino acids. CDR1 is SGDLS and CDR2 is YYNGEE in the germline V gene. Unmatched junction bases numbered 7, after V lost 2 bases and J lost 2 bases. CDR3 residues: CASSVGSSGSTYEQYF. The CDR3 DNA reads TGTGCCAGCAGCGTCGGGTCTAGCGGGAGTACCTACGAGCAGTACTTC.

The rearrangement joins TRBV19 to TRBJ2-4, with TRBD1 matching 11 bases. CDR3 size: 14 residues. V was clipped by 6 bases and J by 7 bases; unmatched bases: 5. The germline gives CDR1 LNHDA, CDR2 SQIVND (reference sequence). DNA for the CDR3: TGTGCCAGTAGCCCTTGGGACAGGGGGAACATTCAGTACTTC. Its translation is CASSPWDRGNIQYF.

The V call is TRBV25-1, the J call TRBJ2-3; TRBD1 is a possible D gene (6 bases). Germline CDR1 reads MGHDK; CDR2 reads SYGVNS. The CDR3 length is 16 residues. V was clipped by 3 bases and J by 0 bases, with 13 bases between them. This chain's CDR3 is CASSDLDSSSTDTQYF. DNA for the CDR3: TGTGCCAGCAGTGATCTGGACAGCTCTAGCACAGATACGCAGTATTTT.

V gene TRBV10-2 combines with J gene TRBJ2-7; weak D call: TRBD2 (5 bases). Trimming left V 8 bases short and J 5 bases short, with 10 bases between. Germline CDR1 WSHSY, CDR2 SAAADI. The CDR3 runs to 11 residues. The CDR3 region is CASRLADEQYF. The CDR3 nucleotides read TGCGCCAGCCGTCTAGCTGACGAGCAGTACTTC.

V gene TRBV27 combines with J gene TRBJ2-7; TRBD2 agrees at 8 bases. V dropped 5 bases and J dropped 7; count of bases not matched to a gene: 13. The CDR3 is made up of 15 amino acids. Germline V gene data show CDR1 as MNHEY and CDR2 as SMNVEV (reference sequence). This CDR3 reads CASSARGRILTEQYF. The CDR3 DNA follows: TGTGCCAGCAGTGCCCGCGGGAGGATTCTTACGGAGCAGTACTTC.

The chain joins TRBV2 to TRBJ1-1; TRBD1 matches 7 bases. This CDR3 has 14 amino acids. With 4 bases clipped from V and 8 bases from J, the junction kept 10 bases outside the gene matches. Per germline, CDR1 SNHLY and CDR2 FYNNEI. The CDR3 reads CASSAETGNLEAFF. The DNA for the CDR3 is TGTGCCAGCAGTGCGGAGACAGGGAATTTGGAAGCTTTCTTT.

This clone has more than one count but fewer than ten. V gene TRBV30 combines with J gene TRBJ1-5; TRBD1 is a possible D gene (5 bases). This CDR3 has 13 amino acids. Trimming left V 1 base short and J 3 bases short, with 7 bases between. Germline values: CDR1 GTSNPN, CDR2 SVGIG (reference sequence). Here the CDR3 reads CAWSGGDNQPQHF. The CDR3 bases are TGTGCCTGGAGTGGGGGGGACAATCAGCCCCAGCATTTT.

The rearrangement uses TRBV6-1 and TRBJ1-1, with 11 bases identical to TRBD1. Germline V gene sequence: CDR1 MNHNS, CDR2 SASEGT. The CDR3 is 16 residues long. Losses at the gene ends were 4 bases for V and 4 bases for J; bases not matched to a gene: 8. The CDR3 nucleotides read TGTGCCAGCAGTGGACGGACAGGGGGCTTGGCCACTGAAGCTTTCTTT. It codes for CASSGRTGGLATEAFF.

The chain joins TRBV2 to TRBJ1-2; 9 positions agree with TRBD1. CDR1 and CDR2 from the germline V gene are SNHLY and FYNNEI. V dropped 1 base and J dropped 8; count of bases not matched to a gene: 5. This CDR3 region has 14 residues. For the CDR3, the DNA is TGTGCCAGCAGTGAAGAGGGACAGGGAGGAGGCTACACCTTC. The encoded protein is CASSEEGQGGGYTF.

The V call is TRBV6-1, the J call TRBJ2-7, with D hard to call. This CDR3 contains 12 residues. CDR1 MNHNS and CDR2 SASEGT come from the germline V gene. Trimming left V 6 bases short and J 7 bases short, with 13 bases between. The CDR3 DNA reads as TGTGCCAGCAGGGCGAGTTTGCGGGAGCAGTACTTC. It codes for CASRASLREQYF.

This rearrangement joins TRBV5-1 to TRBJ1-2; 7 nucleotides match TRBD1. Germline loops: CDR1 SGHRS, CDR2 YFSETQ. CDR3 length: 15 residues. The V and J ends lost 6 bases and 1 base, in that order; junction bases with no gene match: 9. The CDR3 loop reads CASKTTGIFNYGYTF. DNA of the CDR3: TGCGCCAGCAAAACGACAGGGATTTTTAACTATGGCTACACCTTC. Supplemented by reference TRBV5-1 and TRBJ1-2, the full variable domain reads KAGVTQTPRYLIKTRGQQVTLSCSPISGHRSVSWYQQTPGQGLQFLFEYFSETQRNKGNFPGRFSGRQFSNSRSEMNVSTLELGDSALYLCASKTTGIFNYGYTFGSGTRLTVV.

This chain connects TRBV19 to TRBJ2-1; the match to TRBD1 covers 12 bases. Germline CDR1 LNHDA, CDR2 SQIVND (reference sequence). Losses at the gene ends were 8 bases for V and 1 base for J; bases not matched to a gene: 3. There are 15 residues in the CDR3. The CDR3 DNA follows: TGTGCCAGTGGGACAGGGGGCCTATCCTACAATGAGCAGTTCTTC. Translated, it gives CASGTGGLSYNEQFF. Together with reference TRBV19 and TRBJ2-1, the CDR3 gives the full variable domain: DGGITQSPKYLFRKEGQNVTLSCEQNLNHDAMYWYRQDPGQGLRLIYYSQIVNDFQKGDIAEGYSVSREKKESFPLTVTSAQKNPTAFYLCASGTGGLSYNEQFFGPGTRLTVL.

This clone was detected once. The J gene is TRBJ2-5, the V gene TRBV5-1; 12 bases map to TRBD1. The CDR3 runs to 17 residues. The ends lost 4 bases at V and 1 base at J; junction bases unmatched: 8. Germline CDR1 reads SGHRS; CDR2 reads YFSETQ. The DNA of the CDR3 is TGCGCCAGCAGCGCCGGGACAGGGGGCTCCCTCCAAGAGACCCAGTACTTC. As protein: CASSAGTGGSLQETQYF.